A selection of T cell receptor beta chains follows, all from one sample in a study of shared clonotypes between healthy human individuals. Data came from immunoSEQ multiplex PCR; TCRdb stores just in-frame clones and leaves some out. The sample shows around 1.4 million clones, approximately 98.5% of them seen only once. The material sequenced was naive CD4+ T cells sorted from blood. The receptor source for this set is a man aged 25 to 40 in good health. CDR3s include the opening cysteine and the closing phenylalanine or tryptophan. D genes are given only for firm matches. Clone size is given for some rows only: seen once, a few or many times, or a class if the clone is expanded.

v_gene	abundance	d_gene	j_gene	CDR3nt	CDR3aa
TRBV5-1	-	-	TRBJ2-6	TGCGCCAGCAGCCCAGGGTCTGGGGCCAACGTCCTGACTTTC	CASSPGSGANVLTF
TRBV7-2	-	TRBD2	TRBJ2-1	TGTGCCAGCAGCCCGCATTTAGCGGGAGGGCCGGGTGAGCAGTTCTTC	CASSPHLAGGPGEQFF
TRBV11-3	-	-	TRBJ1-1	TGTGCCAGCAGACACGGACCCGGGGGCCAAGGTGAAGCTTTCTTT	CASRHGPGGQGEAFF
TRBV27	-	-	TRBJ2-7	TGTGCCAGCAGCCGGGTCTTAGGGTCCTACGAGCAGTACTTC	CASSRVLGSYEQYF
TRBV6-5	-	TRBD2	TRBJ2-1	TGTGCCAGCAGTTACCCCGCAGGGCCGGGGGGCAATGAGCAGTTCTTC	CASSYPAGPGGNEQFF
TRBV6-1	once	TRBD1	TRBJ1-5	TGTGCCAGCAGTCGGGGGACAGGATGGCAGCCCCAGCATTTT	CASSRGTGWQPQHF
TRBV10-3	-	-	TRBJ2-5	TGTGCCGCCCGACAGAACCTTCAAGAGACCCAGTACTTC	CAARQNLQETQYF
TRBV6-1	-	-	TRBJ1-4	TGTGCCAGTTCGCCTGTCCTCTCGGAAAAACTGTTTTTT	CASSPVLSEKLFF
TRBV27	-	-	TRBJ2-7	TGTGCCAGCAGTTTACTCGGAGGTTTGTCCTACGAGCAGTACTTC	CASSLLGGLSYEQYF
TRBV27	-	TRBD1	TRBJ2-2	TGTGCCAGCAGTCTAATGGGACAGGGGACCGGGGAGCTGTTTTTT	CASSLMGQGTGELFF
TRBV9	-	-	TRBJ2-7	TGTGCCAGCAGCGTGGGACATACGACCTACGAGCAGTACTTC	CASSVGHTTYEQYF
TRBV19	-	TRBD2	TRBJ2-5	TGTGCCAGTAGCGTCTCTAGCGGGAGAGGTGAGACCCAGTACTTC	CASSVSSGRGETQYF
TRBV29-1	once	-	TRBJ1-1	TGCAGCGTTGAAGTTAAGGGTCAGAACACTGAAGCTTTCTTT	CSVEVKGQNTEAFF
TRBV12-2	once	-	TRBJ1-2	TGTGCAAGTCGCTTAGCCCCCCATTATGGCTACACCTTC	CASRLAPHYGYTF
TRBV19	-	-	TRBJ1-2	TGTGCCAGTAGTATAGATCTGTTAAACTATGGCTACACCTTC	CASSIDLLNYGYTF
TRBV7-3	once	TRBD1	TRBJ2-2	TGTGCCAGCAGCCAAACACAGGGGCACACCGGGGAGCTGTTTTTT	CASSQTQGHTGELFF
TRBV15	-	TRBD1	TRBJ2-7	TGTGCCACCAGCAGCGGGACAGGGGGCGGCTACGAGCAGTACTTC	CATSSGTGGGYEQYF